The next 20 T cell receptor beta chains were all read from a single sample in a study of blood T cells in healthy people across ages (dated by TCRdb to 2013 to 2016). Library preparation was by 5' RACE. The sequencer listed for this sample is Illumina HiSeq 2500. The second PCR ran for roughly 7 to 12 cycles and used a J-beta primer mix along with a sample-barcoded 5' primer. TCRdb reran the public reads through fastp at Q25 and MiXCR, keeping productive beta chains. Rows are unified per CDR3 protein, each entry keeping the most common DNA and genes. The sample table holds roughly 860,000 distinct CDR3 sequences, of which around 68% were seen once. Of the sample, about a quarter is held by the ten largest clones. The sample taken for sequencing was blood. The receptors shown here come from a man aged 25 to 40 in good health.

The chain couples TRBV11-1 to TRBJ2-7, with TRBD1 matching 9 bases. The V gene's germline CDR1 is SGHAT and CDR2 FQDESV (reference sequence). Trimming cost V 5 bases and J 2 bases; bases outside gene matches: 7. The CDR3 has 15 amino acids. The CDR3 nucleotides are TGTGCCAGCAGCATTCGACAGGGGGTCGCCTACGAGCAGTACTTC. Its translation: CASSIRQGVAYEQYF.

The chain has TRBV7-2 and TRBJ2-1, with D possibly TRBD2 on 5 matching bases. The CDR3 has 14 amino acids. Germline V CDR1 and CDR2: SGHTA, FQGNSA. V was pared by 5 bases and J by 8 bases, with 16 bases between. CDR3 in DNA: TGTGCCAGCAGCGAGGGTTTCGAGATCGATGAGCAGTTCTTC. Translated, it gives CASSEGFEIDEQFF.

V and J are TRBV5-1 and TRBJ2-1, with D possibly called TRBD1 or TRBD2 (5 bases each). The CDR3 contains 15 residues. CDR1 and CDR2 (germline): SGHRS, YFSETQ. Trimming left V 2 bases short and J 9 bases short, with 18 bases between. CDR3 in amino acids: CASSLGTSTLLEQFF. The CDR3 coding sequence is TGCGCCAGCAGCTTAGGGACCTCAACCCTCCTTGAGCAGTTCTTC.

The chain couples TRBV15 to TRBJ2-2; D possibly matches TRBD1 or TRBD2 (6 bases each). The germline V and J ends were trimmed by 5 bases and 2 bases, with 15 bases remaining between them. Germline values: CDR1 LNHNV, CDR2 YYDKDF (reference sequence). This CDR3 has 16 residues. The CDR3 coding sequence is TGTGCCACCAGCCCAACGTACGGGGGCAACACCGGGGAGCTGTTTTTT. Translating gives CATSPTYGGNTGELFF. The full variable domain, completed using reference TRBV15 and TRBJ2-2, is DAMVIQNPRYQVTQFGKPVTLSCSQTLNHNVMYWYQQKSSQAPKLLFHYYDKDFNNEADTPDNFQSRRPNTSFCFLDIRSPGLGDTAMYLCATSPTYGGNTGELFFGEGSRLTVL.

As regards this clonotype: At one end the junction does not follow the germline gene, possibly because of a read error. The chain links TRBV6-2 or TRBV6-3 to TRBJ2-2, with 10 bases matching TRBD2. The CDR3 has 15 residues. Germline lookup yields CDR1 MNHEY and CDR2 SVGEGT. This chain's CDR3 is CTSSYGTSDTGELFF. CDR3 in DNA: TGTACCAGCAGTTACGGGACTAGCGACACCGGGGAGCTGTTTTTT.

This clonotype has more than one count but fewer than ten. The rearrangement uses TRBV4-2 and TRBJ2-6; D remains unclear. V was cut by 0 bases and J by 2 bases, with 11 bases left in between. CDR1 LGHNA and CDR2 YNFKEQ come from the germline V gene. There are 17 residues in the CDR3. In DNA, the CDR3 is TGTGCCAGCAGCCAAGATAGTACCCTGGCTGGGGCCAACGTCCTGACTTTC. Translating it yields CASSQDSTLAGANVLTF.

The table lists this clonotype with a few counts. The V and J genes are TRBV12-3 or TRBV12-4 and TRBJ1-6, with 8 positions matching TRBD1. Trimming removed 6 bases from V and 6 bases from J; junction bases left unmatched: 4. The CDR3 contains 14 residues. For the CDR3, the DNA is TGTGCCAGCAGGAAGGACAGGGCTAATTCACCCCTCCACTTT. Protein product: CASRKDRANSPLHF.

This clonotype was seen just once. This rearrangement joins TRBV20-1 to TRBJ2-5; tentatively, D is TRBD1 or TRBD2 (5 bases each). The end of the DNA is better explained by TRBJ2-7, so the J call may be wrong. This CDR3 has 15 residues. Per the germline V gene, CDR1 is DFQATT and CDR2 is SNEGSKA (reference sequence). As DNA, the CDR3 is TGCAGTGTAAGGGGCGGAGGTGGAACACGCTACGAGCAGTACTTC. Its protein is CSVRGGGGTRYEQYF.

This clonotype was counted only a few times. The chain uses TRBV4-3 and TRBJ2-1, with TRBD2 matching 8 bases. From germline, CDR1 is LGHNA and CDR2 YSLEER. Trimming took 1 base from V and 2 from J; bases not matched to a gene: 4. This CDR3 spans 16 amino acids. The CDR3 protein is CASSQVAGGAYNEQFF. In DNA form, the CDR3 reads TGCGCCAGCAGCCAAGTGGCGGGGGGCGCCTACAATGAGCAGTTCTTC.

This chain links TRBV11-2 with TRBJ2-1; a possible D gene is TRBD2 (5 bases). The V and J ends lost 5 bases and 8 bases respectively, with 10 bases between them. In germline, CDR1 is SGHAT, CDR2 FQNNGV. This CDR3 region has 12 residues. CDR3 nucleotide sequence: TGTGCCAGCAGCCCCCGACTATATGAGCAGTTCTTC. Translating gives CASSPRLYEQFF.

This clonotype was seen at least ten times. The rearrangement links TRBV24-1 to TRBJ2-3, with 7 bases matching TRBD1. The V segment lost 9 bases and the J segment 5 bases; nucleotides outside the gene matches: 10. The CDR3 runs to 14 residues. The germline gives CDR1 KGHDR, CDR2 SFDVKD. CDR3 DNA: TGTGCCACCCGCCACCGGACAGGTGGAGATACGCAGTATTTT. It yields the protein CATRHRTGGDTQYF.

The V call is TRBV6-2 or TRBV6-3, the J call TRBJ2-5, with D possibly being TRBD1 (5 bases). V shed 4 bases and J shed 0 bases, with 9 bases lying between them. The length of the CDR3 is 14 residues. Germline V CDR1 and CDR2: MNHEY, SVGEGT. The CDR3 DNA is TGTGCCAGCAGTTTCCGACAGTACCAAGAGACCCAGTACTTC. Encoded protein: CASSFRQYQETQYF.

The rearrangement uses TRBV6-1 and TRBJ2-3; 8 bases agree with TRBD1. The CDR3 covers 19 residues. The germline CDR1 and CDR2 sequences are MNHNS and SASEGT. The trim removed 6 bases at V and 7 bases at J, leaving 24 bases unmatched. The CDR3 sequence is CASSPQPGTGGSWGHTQYF. The DNA for the CDR3 is TGTGCCAGCAGCCCCCAGCCGGGGACAGGAGGTTCGTGGGGACATACGCAGTATTTT.

Turning to this clonotype: At one of its ends the junction is not consistent with the germline gene, which may arise from a read error. The chain links TRBV6-6 to TRBJ2-7; D tentatively reads TRBD1 or TRBD2 (5 bases each). The better agreement between TRBJ2-5 and the DNA end casts doubt on the J call. This CDR3 has 14 residues. Germline CDR1 and CDR2: MNHNY and SVGAGI (reference sequence). Here the CDR3 DNA reads TGTGCCAGCAGTCACTCGCCGGGACGAGAGACCCAGTACTTC. It is translated as CASSHSPGRETQYF.

In its sample, this clonotype was seen many times. The chain has TRBV10-3 and TRBJ1-5; weak D call: TRBD1 (5 bases). Trimming pared 2 bases from V and 2 bases from J, leaving 10 bases between. The CDR3 loop spans 15 amino acids. Germline loops: CDR1 ENHRY, CDR2 SYGVKD. The CDR3: CAISEQGAGNQPQHF. The CDR3 DNA sequence: TGTGCCATCAGTGAGCAGGGCGCGGGCAATCAGCCCCAGCATTTT.

The J gene is TRBJ2-7, the V gene TRBV15, with D uncertain. V was shortened by 4 bases and J by 2 bases, with 12 bases between the two germline ends. The CDR3 covers 14 residues. Germline V gene data show CDR1 as LNHNV and CDR2 as YYDKDF (reference sequence). CDR3 coding DNA: TGTGCCACCAGCAACGTCAGCCGAACCTACGAGCAGTACTTC. This sequence encodes CATSNVSRTYEQYF.

This clonotype occurred many times. The chain uses TRBV7-2 and TRBJ2-7; D assignment may be TRBD1 or TRBD2 (5 bases each). The V gene lost 5 bases and the J gene lost 2 bases, with 13 bases spanning the gap. Germline assignment: CDR1 SGHTA and CDR2 FQGNSA. This CDR3 comprises 14 residues. The chain's CDR3 is CASSPGPGPYEQYF. As DNA, the CDR3 is TGTGCCAGCAGCCCCGGACCGGGACCCTACGAGCAGTACTTC.

The chain employs TRBV6-2 or TRBV6-3 and TRBJ2-4; the D gene is possibly TRBD2 (6 bases). The CDR3 sequence is 16 residues long. Germline V gives CDR1 MNHEY, CDR2 SVGEGT. Trimming stripped 2 bases from V and 4 bases from J, with 15 bases between. CDR3 amino acids: CASSYGLTGTKNIQYF. The CDR3 region has the DNA TGTGCCAGCAGTTACGGCCTAACCGGGACTAAAAACATTCAGTACTTC.

The chain joins TRBV7-3 to TRBJ2-1, with D perhaps assigned TRBD1 or TRBD2 (5 bases each). Deletions cut 1 base from V and 10 bases from J, with 8 bases between. The germline V gene encodes CDR1 SGHTA and CDR2 FQGTGA. The CDR3 totals 12 residues. The CDR3 is CASSLIEGEQFF. CDR3 DNA: TGTGCCAGCAGCTTAATCGAGGGGGAGCAGTTCTTC. The full variable domain, with the rest looked up from reference TRBV7-3 and TRBJ2-1, is GAGVSQTPSNKVTEKGKYVELRCDPISGHTALYWYRQSLGQGPEFLIYFQGTGAADDSGLPNDRFFAVRPEGSVSTLKIQRTERGDSAVYLCASSLIEGEQFFGPGTRLTVL.

This rearrangement joins TRBV27 to TRBJ2-7, with 11 bases identical to TRBD1. This CDR3 is 17 amino acids long. CDR1 is MNHEY, CDR2 SMNVEV, per germline (reference sequence). Trimming removed 6 bases from V and 0 bases from J; junction bases left unmatched: 10. CDR3 sequence: CASSPLFGQGASYEQYF. The CDR3, as DNA: TGTGCCAGCAGCCCATTATTTGGACAGGGGGCCTCCTACGAGCAGTACTTC.